The 32 T cell receptor beta chains below were found in one sample sequenced in a study of T cells in Graves' hyperthyroidism and ophthalmopathy. The TCR beta CDR3 regions underwent amplification using RNA transcripts as the source. First-round RT-PCR of the TCR CDR3 relied on the HTBI primer set. TCRdb re-derived calls from the multiplex PCR reads in MiXCR, one entry per CDR3 protein. The table records about 420,000 distinct CDR3 sequences, around 16% of them present only once. The sample was blood. All receptors come from a woman aged 18-29 years with Graves' hyperthyroidism.

Many counts were recorded for this clonotype. The rearrangement joins TRBV7-8 to TRBJ2-1; D perhaps matches TRBD1 (6 bases). CDR1 SGHVS and CDR2 FQNEAQ come from the germline V gene. There are 16 residues in the CDR3. The V and J ends lost 4 bases and 4 bases respectively, with 17 bases between them. This chain's CDR3 is CASSSFVGRGYNEQFF. The CDR3 nucleotides read TGTGCCAGCAGCTCTTTCGTCGGCAGGGGTTACAATGAGCAGTTCTTC.

The rearrangement links TRBV29-1 to TRBJ2-1, with D perhaps being TRBD1 or TRBD2 (5 bases each). CDR1 is SQVTM and CDR2 is ANQGSEA in the germline V gene. The CDR3 spans 16 residues. Deletions cut 0 bases from V and 5 bases from J, with 17 bases between. CDR3 nucleotides: TGCAGCGTTGAAGAAATCTTAGGGGAGATAAACAATGAGCAGTTCTTC. Protein product: CSVEEILGEINNEQFF.

V gene TRBV5-6 combines with J gene TRBJ1-5; 8 bases map to TRBD1. With V trimmed by 0 bases and J by 2 bases, 4 bases remained unmatched. The germline V gene has CDR1 SGHDT and CDR2 YYEEEE. This CDR3 is 16 amino acids long. Here the CDR3 reads CASSLDSGGGNQPQHF. CDR3 sequence (DNA): TGTGCCAGCAGCTTGGATTCAGGGGGCGGCAATCAGCCCCAGCATTTT.

This clonotype occurred many times. The chain employs TRBV18 and TRBJ2-5; D unclear. Germline-derived CDR1 and CDR2 are KGHSH and LQKENI. CDR3 length equals 14 residues. V lost 3 bases to trimming and J lost 4 bases, with 12 bases between them. CDR3: CASSPLRTGETQYF. The CDR3 coding sequence is TGTGCCAGCTCACCCCTACGGACGGGAGAGACCCAGTACTTC.

This clonotype was seen repeatedly, ten times or more. The chain is built from TRBV29-1 and TRBJ2-7; possibly TRBD1 or TRBD2 for D (5 bases each). Germline V gene data show CDR1 as SQVTM and CDR2 as ANQGSEA. The CDR3 extends over 15 amino acids. The V gene lost 1 base and the J gene lost 0 bases, with 13 bases spanning the gap. This CDR3 reads CSVEAISGSSYEQYF. As DNA, the CDR3 is TGCAGCGTTGAAGCAATCTCAGGGAGCTCCTACGAGCAGTACTTC.

Details on this clonotype: Likely a read error: the CDR3 ends without its conserved phenylalanine or tryptophan. The chain employs TRBV7-2 and TRBJ1-1; weak D call: TRBD1 (5 bases). The germline V gene has CDR1 SGHTA and CDR2 FQGNSA. The CDR3 consists of 14 residues. The V and J ends lost 3 bases and 7 bases respectively, with 15 bases between them. As DNA, the CDR3 is TGTGCCAGCAGCTTTGTAGGGGATACGGATGAAGCTTTCCTT. Translated, it gives CASSFVGDTDEAFL.

This chain uses TRBV20-1 with TRBJ2-1; D is ambiguous. The CDR3 is made up of 11 amino acids. V was clipped by 0 bases and J by 9 bases, with 6 bases between them. CDR1 and CDR2 from the germline V gene are DFQATT and SNEGSKA (reference sequence). CDR3 nucleotide sequence: TGCAGTGCTAGAGATAGGTTTGAGCAGTTCTTC. Amino acids: CSARDRFEQFF.

The V and J genes are TRBV20-1 and TRBJ1-4; D unclear. V was cut by 5 bases and J by 1 base, with 8 bases left in between. The CDR3 is made up of 13 amino acids. Germline lookup yields CDR1 DFQATT and CDR2 SNEGSKA (reference sequence). This CDR3 reads CSALSETNEKLFF. Here the CDR3 DNA reads TGCAGTGCTCTCTCCGAAACTAATGAAAAACTGTTTTTT.

This clonotype has a count of ten or more. The CDR3, as DNA: TGTGCCAGCAGTTACTCGGCCAGCTCCTACGAGCAGTACTTC. It is translated as CASSYSASSYEQYF. The chain links TRBV6-5 to TRBJ2-7; D not certain. Between the trimmed V and J ends, which lost 0 bases and 0 bases, there was a span of 6 bases. The CDR3 length is 14 residues. Germline V gene data show CDR1 as MNHEY and CDR2 as SVGAGI.

This clonotype appeared many times. V usage is TRBV2 and J usage is TRBJ2-3; 8 bases fit TRBD1. This CDR3 has 15 amino acids. The germline gives CDR1 SNHLY, CDR2 FYNNEI. J lost 1 base, V lost 4 bases, and 4 bases had no gene match. The CDR3 sequence: CASSAPGQGTDTQYF. The CDR3 bases are TGTGCCAGCAGTGCCCCGGGACAGGGCACAGATACGCAGTATTTT.

V is TRBV4-3 and J is TRBJ1-2, with 11 positions matching TRBD1. CDR1 and CDR2 from the germline V gene are LGHNA and YSLEER. The CDR3 extends over 15 amino acids. The V and J ends lost 0 bases and 7 bases, in that order; junction bases with no gene match: 4. Here the CDR3 DNA reads TGCGCCAGCAGCCAAGACCGGGACAGGGGGTCTGGCTACACCTTC. The encoded protein is CASSQDRDRGSGYTF.

V and J are TRBV7-2 and TRBJ2-7, with 9 positions matching TRBD2. V shed 3 bases, J shed 2 bases, and the junction held 5 bases outside the gene matches. Germline CDR1 SGHTA, CDR2 FQGNSA. The CDR3 loop spans 15 amino acids. CDR3 coding DNA: TGTGCCAGCAGCTTTGACGGGACTAGCCCCTACGAGCAGTACTTC. Residues: CASSFDGTSPYEQYF.

At least ten counts were recorded for this clonotype. The chain combines TRBV11-1 with TRBJ1-1, with TRBD1 as a possible D gene (5 bases). Trimming stripped 5 bases from V and 7 bases from J, with 14 bases between. The germline CDR1 and CDR2 sequences are SGHAT and FQDESV (reference sequence). This CDR3 has 13 residues. The CDR3, as DNA: TGTGCCAGCAGCCCCCGTCCGGGGCTTGAAGCTTTCTTT. Protein product: CASSPRPGLEAFF. Complete variable domain (other parts from reference TRBV11-1 and TRBJ1-1): EAEVAQSPRYKITEKSQAVAFWCDPISGHATLYWYRQILGQGPELLVQFQDESVVDDSQLPKDRFSAERLKGVDSTLKIQPAELGDSAMYLCASSPRPGLEAFFGQGTRLTVV.

The chain employs TRBV29-1 and TRBJ2-7; 10 nucleotides match TRBD1. Trimming removed 4 bases from V and 4 bases from J; junction bases left unmatched: 4. The CDR3 runs 13 residues. Germline V CDR1 and CDR2: SQVTM, ANQGSEA. The CDR3: CSVAGTGAYEQYF. DNA for the CDR3: TGCAGCGTTGCCGGGACAGGGGCATACGAGCAGTACTTC.

This clonotype was found many times. CDR3: CSARRQGFSEAFF. DNA for the CDR3: TGCAGTGCCCGCCGACAGGGGTTTAGTGAAGCTTTCTTT. V gene TRBV20-1 combines with J gene TRBJ1-1; 8 bases are shared with TRBD1. The CDR3 is made up of 13 amino acids. The junction had 10 bases not matched to a gene; V was cut back by 6 bases and J by 7 bases. CDR1 DFQATT and CDR2 SNEGSKA come from the germline V gene (reference sequence).

There are a few counts of this clonotype. The chain has TRBV27 and TRBJ1-5; D call uncertain. V was trimmed by 4 bases and J by 3 bases, leaving 7 bases between them. Germline-derived CDR1 and CDR2 are MNHEY and SMNVEV (reference sequence). The CDR3 sequence is 13 residues long. In DNA, the CDR3 is TGTGCCAGCAGTTCCGAGTACAATCAGCCCCAGCATTTT. Translating it yields CASSSEYNQPQHF.

The chain couples TRBV2 to TRBJ2-2; 8 bases are shared with TRBD2. The germline V gene encodes CDR1 SNHLY and CDR2 FYNNEI. This CDR3 spans 15 amino acids. Losses at the gene ends were 6 bases for V and 6 bases for J; bases not matched to a gene: 9. CDR3 sequence: CASSLRGRFAGELFF. In DNA, the CDR3 is TGTGCCAGCAGCTTGCGCGGGAGGTTCGCCGGGGAGCTGTTTTTT.

This clonotype was seen more than once but under ten times. This rearrangement joins TRBV5-5 to TRBJ1-5; 8 bases line up with TRBD1. The germline V gene has CDR1 SGHKS and CDR2 YYEKEE (reference sequence). Germline trimming cut 4 bases from V and 0 bases from J; bases unmatched to any gene: 6. The CDR3 is 16 residues long. The CDR3 DNA follows: TGTGCCAGCAGCCAGGGGGCGGCTCCTAGCAATCAGCCCCAGCATTTT. As protein: CASSQGAAPSNQPQHF.

Details on this clonotype: This may stem from a read error, because a much larger clone lies one nucleotide away. This chain uses TRBV5-1 with TRBJ2-1; no clear D. This CDR3 contains 13 residues. Germline V gene lookup returns CDR1 SGHRS and CDR2 YFSETQ. This CDR3 is CASSLRASNGQFF. CDR3 coding DNA: TGCGCCAGCAGCTTGAGAGCCTCCAATGGGCAGTTCTTC.

This clonotype showed up just a few times. The chain uses TRBV24-1 and TRBJ2-3, with TRBD2 matching over 9 bases. The CDR3 covers 16 residues. J was trimmed by 2 bases and V by 3 bases; bases with no gene match: 5. Looked up from germline, CDR1 is KGHDR and CDR2 is SFDVKD. CDR3 protein: CATSDRSSGVTDTQYF. The CDR3 DNA sequence: TGTGCCACCAGTGATAGATCTAGCGGGGTCACAGATACGCAGTATTTT.

The gene calls are TRBV9 and TRBJ1-6, with 10 bases lining up with TRBD1. The CDR3 sequence is 17 residues long. V lost 5 bases and J lost 10; bases outside the gene matches: 15. The germline V gene encodes CDR1 SGDLS and CDR2 YYNGEE. The CDR3 is CASSVHGTGDSGSPLHF. Written as DNA, the CDR3 is TGTGCCAGCAGTGTACATGGGACAGGGGATTCAGGATCACCCCTCCACTTT.

This clonotype was detected a few times. The rearrangement uses TRBV6-6 and TRBJ2-1; 9 nucleotides match TRBD2. V was pared by 0 bases and J by 6 bases, with 6 bases of the junction left unmatched. The CDR3 spans 16 residues. CDR1 and CDR2 from the germline V gene are MNHNY and SVGAGI (reference sequence). The CDR3 DNA follows: TGTGCCAGCAGTTACTCGAATGCGGGAGGGCCCAATGAGCAGTTCTTC. Amino acid sequence: CASSYSNAGGPNEQFF.

This clonotype was observed at least ten times. The chain couples TRBV5-5 to TRBJ1-4; D not resolved. Trimming pared 3 bases from V and 5 bases from J, leaving 14 bases between. Germline V gene sequence: CDR1 SGHKS, CDR2 YYEKEE (reference sequence). The length of the CDR3 is 15 residues. The CDR3 bases are TGTGCCAGCAGCTCTCTCGCCAACAGAAATGAAAAACTGTTTTTT. Protein product: CASSSLANRNEKLFF.

The table lists this clonotype with many counts. The gene calls are TRBV5-1 and TRBJ2-2, with TRBD2 identical over 15 bases. The CDR3 spans 17 residues. After removal of 6 bases from V and 7 bases from J, the junction contained 10 bases not matched to a gene. The germline V gene has CDR1 SGHRS and CDR2 YFSETQ. Written as DNA, the CDR3 is TGCGCCAGCACGACAAGGACTAGCGGGAGGGCCGTCGGGGAGCTGTTTTTT. This sequence encodes CASTTRTSGRAVGELFF.

This clonotype appeared many times. The chain joins TRBV15 to TRBJ2-7, with D perhaps matching TRBD1 (6 bases). Trimming cost V 1 base and J 2 bases, with 12 bases left between them. Germline V lookup: CDR1 LNHNV, CDR2 YYDKDF (reference sequence). The CDR3 is 15 residues long. The CDR3 DNA is TGTGCCACCAGCAGAGCCAGGACAGTAACCTACGAGCAGTACTTC. Translating gives CATSRARTVTYEQYF.

This clonotype was seen ten or more times. This sequence joins TRBV3-1 and TRBJ1-1; tentatively, D is TRBD1 (5 bases). Trimming cost V 6 bases and J 2 bases, with 10 bases left between them. The CDR3 runs 13 residues. The germline gives CDR1 LGHDT, CDR2 YNNKEL (reference sequence). Here the CDR3 reads CASSAGGNTEAFF. CDR3 DNA: TGTGCCAGCAGTGCCGGGGGTAACACTGAAGCTTTCTTT.

Regarding this clonotype: This clone may be a read error of a much larger clone one base away. The final CDR3 position lacks the conserved phenylalanine or tryptophan, pointing to a likely read error. The V gene is TRBV2, the J gene TRBJ1-3, with D unclear. V lost 7 bases to trimming and J lost 4 bases, with 17 bases between them. This CDR3 is 15 amino acids long. The germline V gene encodes CDR1 SNHLY and CDR2 FYNNEI. The CDR3: CASKNRRPEGNTIYL. The CDR3 DNA is TGTGCCAGCAAGAATAGGAGGCCAGAGGGAAACACCATATATCTT.

This clonotype turned up a few times. This chain uses TRBV5-1 with TRBJ1-2; no reliable D call. The V end was cut by 2 bases, the J end by 3 bases, with 5 bases between. The CDR3 sequence is 12 residues long. Germline V gene lookup returns CDR1 SGHRS and CDR2 YFSETQ. The CDR3 nucleotides read TGCGCCAGCAGCTTCGAGGACTATGGCTACACCTTC. Amino acid sequence: CASSFEDYGYTF.

This clonotype was picked up many times. The chain uses TRBV2 and TRBJ2-3; D unresolved. V lost 6 bases to trimming and J lost 6 bases, with 13 bases between them. Germline CDR1 is SNHLY and CDR2 is FYNNEI. The CDR3 is 13 amino acids. CDR3 DNA: TGTGCCAGCAGCCTGGAGAGGCGGGATACGCAGTATTTT. Translation gives CASSLERRDTQYF.

The chain carries TRBV4-1 and TRBJ1-4; D is perhaps TRBD1 (5 bases). Between the trimmed V and J ends, which lost 2 bases and 11 bases, there was a span of 21 bases. Germline V gene data show CDR1 as MGHRA and CDR2 as YSYEKL. The CDR3 spans 16 residues. The CDR3 DNA is TGCGCCAGCAGCCAACCTCCTCGGGACCGAGTTGGGAAACTGTTTTTT. Translating gives CASSQPPRDRVGKLFF.

This clonotype was counted many times. As DNA, the CDR3 is TGTGCCAGCAGCTTAGTGTGGGGGCTGGACAGGGGCTACGAGCAGTACTTC. Amino acid sequence: CASSLVWGLDRGYEQYF. The chain carries TRBV11-2 and TRBJ2-7; 9 bases are shared with TRBD1. The CDR3 extends over 17 amino acids. Germline V gene data show CDR1 as SGHAT and CDR2 as FQNNGV. Unmatched junction bases numbered 10, after V lost 1 base and J lost 3 bases.

V usage is TRBV20-1 and J usage is TRBJ2-7, with 8 bases aligning to TRBD1. V was clipped by 1 base and J by 2 bases; unmatched bases: 4. Germline V gives CDR1 DFQATT, CDR2 SNEGSKA (reference sequence). This CDR3 contains 14 residues. The CDR3 reads CSARARTGTYEQYF. Written as DNA, the CDR3 is TGCAGTGCTAGAGCCCGGACAGGGACCTACGAGCAGTACTTC.